Detailed here is one T cell receptor (beta chain). Its binding antigen is unknown. Base qualities are not provided; no much larger clone lies one nucleotide away. The sample is drawn from a study of blood T cells in healthy people across ages (dated by TCRdb to about 2015). With regard to the full study: In model experiments, template switching captured about one uniquely barcoded TCR beta cDNA molecule for every two T cells. Age-related changes in TCR beta repertoire diversity were measured in the study by deep sequencing normalized with unique cDNA molecular identifiers. Donors were grouped into four age groups: young (average 16 years), middle-aged (around 39), aged (62) and long-lived (about 82). Using the same blood draw, the study looked at two additional independent replicas of 1 million unique cDNA reads for two donors, one aged 18 to 29 and the other aged 80 or older.

V is reduced by 6 bases and J by 2 bases, leaving a spacing of 18 bases between them. From a lookup of the germline V gene, CDR1 and CDR2 are KGHDR and SFDVKD. From the cysteine through the phenylalanine, the CDR3 covers 16 amino acids. Of the read, only the CDR3 DNA is kept; its 48 bases are in frame from base 1. Donors were a few dozen systemically healthy Caucasian individuals from Russia aged roughly 6 to 90 years. Each donor gave about 11 milliliters of peripheral blood, drawn into EDTA-treated Vacutainer tubes. Ficoll-Paque density-gradient centrifugation was used to isolate PBMCs, with at least 6 million per sample. Trizol reagent was used to extract total RNA from the PBMCs, yielding at least 6 micrograms per sample. For every donor, an aliquot of PBMCs went through flow cytometry to measure the percentages of naive CD45RAhigh/CD27high T cells. General study outcomes and caveats: Observed TCR beta diversity per million T cells fell roughly linearly with age, and a significant reduction was already apparent by age around 39. Compared with the aged group, the long-lived group had more naive CD4+ T cells, fewer expanded clones and increased TCR diversity, suggesting age selection. The CMV infection status of donors was not known, potentially confounding age-related changes in expanded clonotypes. Estimates of total diversity based on one million sequenced T cells were regarded as lower bounds and as underestimates. A strong correlation was found between observed TCR beta diversity and the percentage of naive T cells measured by flow cytometry. Conclusive comparison of naive and antigen-experienced compartments was prevented by the profiling of bulk unsorted PBMCs.

The library was obtained by 5' RACE. Instrument used: Illumina HiSeq 2500. A second roughly 7 to 12 cycle PCR used a sample-barcoded 5' primer and a J-beta primer mix. A unique molecular identifier was introduced onto each TCR beta cDNA molecule by a template-switch 5' adaptor carrying 12 random nucleotides. Each sample yielded at least 2.5 million CDR3-containing paired-end reads. The Mint cDNA synthesis kit, primed by a TRBC-specific oligonucleotide, was used to synthesize first-strand cDNA from all RNA. Following uracil-DNA glycosylase treatment, a first 18-cycle PCR with universal primers M1SS and BC2_uni_R was performed on all cDNA. The published analysis was carried out like this. Each sample was normalized by randomly selecting 1 million high-quality reads, each carrying a distinct molecular identifier. Reads with shared molecular identifiers were discarded instead of being binned into consensus sequences. MiTCR, run with a Q25 quality threshold and the strictest error-elimination algorithm, handled CDR3 identification, clonotype clustering and error correction. Lower-bound total TCR beta diversity was estimated with a nonparametric unseen species model using Euler transformation. The public reads were reprocessed in TCRdb via fastp at Q25 and MiXCR, keeping in-frame beta chains. CDR3 protein duplicates are merged, each entry listing the most common genes and DNA. Here the V and J calls rest on TCRdb's processing, not on the authors' analysis. This sample holds about 560,000 distinct CDR3 sequences; 27% were observed only once. The ten largest account for under 4.5% of the sample.

The data were also submitted as part of a second study, on T cells of mothers and their children. The other study reports the following: The donors were nine systemically healthy Caucasian individuals, made up of three mothers and their six children. cDNA synthesis used all of the extracted RNA, with 1.5 ug of RNA in each 15 ul reaction. In the second PCR, sample barcodes and 2-4 random nucleotides were introduced via the M1S primer. More than 9 million TCR beta CDR3 reads were obtained from each mother, and roughly 3 million reads were obtained from each child. Thymic selection shapes the output of TCR recombination in a similar way in related and unrelated pairs, and inherited differences have a minor effect. Related mother-child pairs always showed normalized repertoire overlap that was slightly higher than in unrelated mother-child pairs, though the difference was never significant. With a sensitivity of approximately 100 clones per million clonotypes, no persistent microchimeric T cell clones were detected. To look for features that set related mother-child pairs apart from unrelated individuals, the researchers ran deep NGS to compare the TCR beta repertoires of mothers and children. Mothers averaged roughly 40 +/- 4 years of age and children averaged approximately 12 +/- 4 years. After adapter ligation with NEBNext reagents, the libraries were sequenced on Illumina HiSeq 2000 with 100+100 nt paired-end reads. To prevent cross-contamination, the mother and child libraries were prepared one month apart and sequenced in separate runs. For each donor, somewhere between about 450,000 and 2,000,000 distinct TCR beta clonotypes were identified. Naive TCR beta clonotypes were estimated from low-frequency clonotypes matched to each donor's FACS-determined naive share, without sorting.

The sample was blood. Recombination linked TRBV24-1 to TRBJ1-2, with no confidently assigned D gene. This sequence was found in a boy aged 2 to 9 in good health. The CDR3 corresponds to CATSIPQNDTNYGYTF. The DNA sequence is as follows: TGTGCCACCAGTATTCCCCAAAATGATACCAACTATGGCTACACCTTC.